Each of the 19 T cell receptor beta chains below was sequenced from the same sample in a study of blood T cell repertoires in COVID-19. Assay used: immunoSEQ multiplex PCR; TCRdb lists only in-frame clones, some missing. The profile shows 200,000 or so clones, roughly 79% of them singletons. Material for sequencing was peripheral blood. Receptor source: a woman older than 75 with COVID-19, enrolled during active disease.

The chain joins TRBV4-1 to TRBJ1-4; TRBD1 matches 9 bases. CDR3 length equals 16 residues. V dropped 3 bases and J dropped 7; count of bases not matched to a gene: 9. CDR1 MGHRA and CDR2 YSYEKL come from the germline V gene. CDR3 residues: CASSHQPGQGFEKLFF. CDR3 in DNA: TGCGCCAGCAGCCACCAGCCGGGACAGGGATTTGAAAAACTGTTTTTT.

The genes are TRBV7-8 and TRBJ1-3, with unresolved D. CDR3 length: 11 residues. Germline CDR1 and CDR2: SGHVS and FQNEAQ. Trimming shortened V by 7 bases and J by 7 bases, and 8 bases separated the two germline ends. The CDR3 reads CASTAGNTIYF. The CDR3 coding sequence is TGTGCCAGCACCGCCGGGAACACCATATATTTT.

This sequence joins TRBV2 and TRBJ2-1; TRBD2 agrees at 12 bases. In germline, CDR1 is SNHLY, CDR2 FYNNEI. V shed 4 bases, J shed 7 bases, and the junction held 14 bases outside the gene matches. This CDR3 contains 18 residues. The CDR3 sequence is CASSARTATLAGGNEQFF. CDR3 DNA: TGTGCCAGCAGTGCTAGGACAGCCACACTAGCGGGAGGTAATGAGCAGTTCTTC.

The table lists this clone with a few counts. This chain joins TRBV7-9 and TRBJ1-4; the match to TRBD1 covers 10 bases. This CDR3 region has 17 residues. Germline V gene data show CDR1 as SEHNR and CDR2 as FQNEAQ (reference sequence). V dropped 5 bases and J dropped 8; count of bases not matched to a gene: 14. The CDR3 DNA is TGTGCCAGCAGCCTGGGACAGGGGAGGGCCGGGGAGGAAAAACTGTTTTTT. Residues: CASSLGQGRAGEEKLFF.

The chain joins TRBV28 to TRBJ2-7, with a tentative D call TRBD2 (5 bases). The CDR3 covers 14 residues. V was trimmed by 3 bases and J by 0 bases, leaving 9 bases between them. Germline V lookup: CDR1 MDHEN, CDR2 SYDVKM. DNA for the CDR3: TGTGCCAGCAGTTTCCCGGGGTCCTCCTACGAGCAGTACTTC. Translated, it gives CASSFPGSSYEQYF.

CDR3: CASSYTTGGNTIYF. CDR3 coding DNA: TGTGCCAGCAGTTACACGACAGGGGGAAACACCATATATTTT. The chain joins TRBV6-5 to TRBJ1-3; 7 positions agree with TRBD1. This CDR3 has 14 amino acids. The junction had 2 bases not matched to a gene; V was cut back by 2 bases and J by 4 bases. Germline values: CDR1 MNHEY, CDR2 SVGAGI.

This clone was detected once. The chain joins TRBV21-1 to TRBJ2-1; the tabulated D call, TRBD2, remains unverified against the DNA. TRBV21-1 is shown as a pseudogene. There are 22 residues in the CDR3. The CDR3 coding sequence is TGTGCCAGCAGCAAAATCGTCCGCGCGGGACTAGCGGGATACCCCTCTACAAATGAGCAGTTCTTC. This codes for CASSKIVRAGLAGYPSTNEQFF.

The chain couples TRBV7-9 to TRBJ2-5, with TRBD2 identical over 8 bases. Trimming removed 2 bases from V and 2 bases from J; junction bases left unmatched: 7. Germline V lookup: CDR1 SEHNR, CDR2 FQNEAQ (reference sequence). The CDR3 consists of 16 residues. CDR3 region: CASSLYTGGPQETQYF. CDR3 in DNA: TGTGCCAGCAGCTTATACACGGGGGGGCCTCAAGAGACCCAGTACTTC.

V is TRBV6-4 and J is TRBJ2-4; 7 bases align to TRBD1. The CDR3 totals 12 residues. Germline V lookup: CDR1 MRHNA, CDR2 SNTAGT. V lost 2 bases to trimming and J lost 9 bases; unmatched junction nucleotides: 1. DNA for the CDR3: TGTGCCAGCAGTGACCCAGGGGGCATTCAGTACTTC. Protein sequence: CASSDPGGIQYF.

This CDR3 reads CASSNTDPGQGAEAFF. Written as DNA, the CDR3 is TGTGCCAGCAGTAACACGGATCCGGGACAGGGGGCTGAAGCTTTCTTT. The rearrangement uses TRBV2 and TRBJ1-1; 11 bases agree with TRBD1. Germline V gives CDR1 SNHLY, CDR2 FYNNEI. J lost 6 bases, V lost 5 bases, and 11 bases had no gene match. This CDR3 is built from 16 residues.

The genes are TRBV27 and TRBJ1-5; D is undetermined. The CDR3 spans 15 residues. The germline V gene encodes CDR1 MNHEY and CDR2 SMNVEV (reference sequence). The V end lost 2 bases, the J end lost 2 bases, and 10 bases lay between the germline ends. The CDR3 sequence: CASSLILGGNQPQHF. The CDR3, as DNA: TGTGCCAGCAGTTTAATTCTCGGGGGCAATCAGCCCCAGCATTTT.

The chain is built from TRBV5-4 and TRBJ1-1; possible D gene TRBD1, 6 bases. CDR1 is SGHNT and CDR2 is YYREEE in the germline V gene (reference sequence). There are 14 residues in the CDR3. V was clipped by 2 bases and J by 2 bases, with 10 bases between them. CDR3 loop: CASSLLQGNTEAFF. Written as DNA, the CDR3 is TGTGCCAGCAGCTTACTACAGGGAAACACTGAAGCTTTCTTT.

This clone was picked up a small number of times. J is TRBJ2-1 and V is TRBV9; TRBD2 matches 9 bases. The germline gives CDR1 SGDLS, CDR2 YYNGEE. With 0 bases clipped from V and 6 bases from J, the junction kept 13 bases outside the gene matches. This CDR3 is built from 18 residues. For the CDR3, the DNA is TGTGCCAGCAGCGTAGCTAGTGTAGGGGCGGGAGGGACCAATGAGCAGTTCTTC. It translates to CASSVASVGAGGTNEQFF.

The CDR3 reads CASSSGQGQNQPQHF. In DNA form, the CDR3 reads TGTGCCAGCAGCTCTGGACAGGGGCAGAATCAGCCCCAGCATTTT. This chain connects TRBV5-5 to TRBJ1-5, with 9 bases that match TRBD1. In germline, CDR1 is SGHKS, CDR2 YYEKEE (reference sequence). V shed 3 bases, J shed 4 bases, and the junction held 5 bases outside the gene matches. This CDR3 is 15 amino acids long.

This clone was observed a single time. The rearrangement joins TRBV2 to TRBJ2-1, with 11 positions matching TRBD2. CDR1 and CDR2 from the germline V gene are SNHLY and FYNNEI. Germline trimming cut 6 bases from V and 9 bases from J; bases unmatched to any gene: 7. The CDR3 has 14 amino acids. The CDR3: CASSGSGGAVEQFF. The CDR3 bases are TGTGCCAGCAGCGGTAGCGGGGGGGCCGTTGAGCAGTTCTTC.

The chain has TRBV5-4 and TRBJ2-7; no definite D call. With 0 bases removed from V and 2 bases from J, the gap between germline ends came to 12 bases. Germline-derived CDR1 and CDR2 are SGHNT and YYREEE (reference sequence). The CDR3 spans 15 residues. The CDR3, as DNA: TGTGCCAGCAGCTTGGCTGGCGGAGCCGCCTACGAGCAGTACTTC. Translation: CASSLAGGAAYEQYF.

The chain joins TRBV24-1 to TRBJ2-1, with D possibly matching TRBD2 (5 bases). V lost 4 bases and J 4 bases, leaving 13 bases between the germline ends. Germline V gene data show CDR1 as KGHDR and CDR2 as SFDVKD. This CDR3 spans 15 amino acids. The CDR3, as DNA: TGTGCCACCAGTGACCTCGGGGATCTATACAATGAGCAGTTCTTC. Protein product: CATSDLGDLYNEQFF.

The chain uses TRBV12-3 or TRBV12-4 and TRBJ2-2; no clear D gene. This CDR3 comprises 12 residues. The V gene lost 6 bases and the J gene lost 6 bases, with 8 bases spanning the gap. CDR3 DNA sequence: TGTGCCAGCAGCACACCCGCCGGGGAGCTGTTTTTT. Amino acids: CASSTPAGELFF.

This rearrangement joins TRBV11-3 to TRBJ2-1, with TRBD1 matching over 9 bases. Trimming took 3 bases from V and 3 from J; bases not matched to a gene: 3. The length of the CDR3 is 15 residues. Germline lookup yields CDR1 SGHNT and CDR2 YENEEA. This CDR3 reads CASSLGQGVYNEQFF. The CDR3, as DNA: TGTGCCAGCAGCTTGGGACAGGGTGTCTACAATGAGCAGTTCTTC. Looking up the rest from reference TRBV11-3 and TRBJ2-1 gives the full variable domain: EAGVVQSPRYKIIEKKQPVAFWCNPISGHNTLYWYLQNLGQGPELLIRYENEEAVDDSQLPKDRFSAERLKGVDSTLKIQPAELGDSAVYLCASSLGQGVYNEQFFGPGTRLTVL.